What follows are 27 T cell receptor beta chains derived from one specimen sequenced in a study of cytomegalovirus exposure and HLA in healthy donors. PCR employed 60 Vbeta and 13 Jbeta primers. Sequencing used immunoSEQ multiplex PCR; TCRdb keeps in-frame clones, though not all of them. The data hold 75,000 to 100,000 clones, with 69% observed a single time. Sequencing was carried out using PBMCs. These receptors all stem from a female donor in good health and CMV-seronegative.

In this sample, this clone turned up a few times. The chain carries TRBV6-5 and TRBJ2-3; TRBD2 might be the D (5 bases). Germline V lookup: CDR1 MNHEY, CDR2 SVGAGI. CDR3 length equals 14 residues. Deletions cut 4 bases from V and 2 bases from J, with 10 bases between. The CDR3 is CASSSAGFTDTQYF. CDR3 DNA sequence: TGTGCCAGCAGTTCTGCGGGTTTCACAGATACGCAGTATTTT.

The rearrangement uses TRBV4-1 and TRBJ2-3; D is perhaps TRBD2 (6 bases). In germline, CDR1 is MGHRA, CDR2 YSYEKL. V was pared by 0 bases and J by 2 bases, with 12 bases between. The CDR3 has 16 residues. The CDR3 DNA follows: TGCGCCAGCAGCCAAGAGCGGGGAAGAATCACAGATACGCAGTATTTT. Its protein is CASSQERGRITDTQYF.

V gene TRBV6-5 combines with J gene TRBJ1-5; TRBD1 is a possible D gene (5 bases). Per germline, CDR1 MNHEY and CDR2 SVGAGI. This CDR3 has 12 residues. V was trimmed by 10 bases and J by 6 bases, leaving 13 bases between them. This chain's CDR3 is CATGAGGQPQHF. The CDR3 DNA reads as TGTGCCACCGGAGCCGGGGGTCAGCCCCAGCATTTT.

This chain joins TRBV7-3 and TRBJ2-1; TRBD2 might be the D (6 bases). V was cut by 3 bases and J by 9 bases, with 12 bases left in between. CDR1 and CDR2 (germline): SGHTA, FQGTGA. The CDR3 extends over 13 amino acids. CDR3 region: CASSFAGWGEQFF. The CDR3 DNA reads TGTGCCAGCAGCTTTGCGGGATGGGGTGAGCAGTTCTTC.

In this sample, this clone turned up a few times. The V and J genes are TRBV11-2 and TRBJ1-2; the D gene is possibly TRBD1 (6 bases). This CDR3 contains 13 residues. V shed 3 bases and J shed 5 bases, with 10 bases lying between them. Germline V gene sequence: CDR1 SGHAT, CDR2 FQNNGV. CDR3 protein: CASSFGQLYGYTF. CDR3 DNA sequence: TGTGCCAGCAGCTTCGGACAGTTGTATGGCTACACCTTC. Supplemented by reference TRBV11-2 and TRBJ1-2, the full variable domain reads EAGVAQSPRYKIIEKRQSVAFWCNPISGHATLYWYQQILGQGPKLLIQFQNNGVVDDSQLPKDRFSAERLKGVDSTLKIQPAKLEDSAVYLCASSFGQLYGYTFGSGTRLTVV.

CDR3 DNA: TGTGCCAGCAGTGAATTAGGGGGCCCGAACACTGAAGCTTTCTTT. Translating gives CASSELGGPNTEAFF. The chain recombines TRBV25-1 with TRBJ1-1, with 7 bases lining up with TRBD1. Germline assignment: CDR1 MGHDK and CDR2 SYGVNS. This CDR3 is 15 amino acids long. Germline trimming cut 1 base from V and 1 base from J; bases unmatched to any gene: 3.

The count of this clone is one. The chain uses TRBV27 and TRBJ2-3; D not certain. The V end was cut by 8 bases, the J end by 0 bases, with 15 bases between. The CDR3 consists of 15 residues. The germline V gene encodes CDR1 MNHEY and CDR2 SMNVEV (reference sequence). The CDR3 nucleotides are TGTGCCAGCCGCCTGAATGTCAGGAGCACAGATACGCAGTATTTT. It yields the protein CASRLNVRSTDTQYF.

This clone was detected only once. The rearrangement uses TRBV6-4 and TRBJ2-3, with TRBD2 matching over 8 bases. The CDR3 runs 14 residues. From germline, CDR1 is MRHNA and CDR2 SNTAGT. The J segment lost 5 bases and the V segment lost 2 bases, leaving 3 bases of the junction unmatched. This CDR3 reads CASSDGLAGDTQYF. For the CDR3, the DNA is TGTGCCAGCAGTGACGGGCTAGCGGGAGATACGCAGTATTTT.

This chain joins TRBV19 and TRBJ1-2; 11 bases are a match to TRBD1. The CDR3 loop spans 12 amino acids. In germline, CDR1 is LNHDA, CDR2 SQIVND (reference sequence). Germline trimming cut 9 bases from V and 5 bases from J; bases unmatched to any gene: 2. CDR3: CASGQGAYGYTF. The CDR3 DNA reads TGTGCCAGCGGACAGGGGGCGTATGGCTACACCTTC.

As for this clone: This specimen includes other DNA sequences encoding the same CDR3. The chain uses TRBV9 and TRBJ1-2, with 11 bases lining up with TRBD1. Per germline, CDR1 SGDLS and CDR2 YYNGEE. After removal of 3 bases from V and 3 bases from J, the junction contained 1 base not matched to a gene. The CDR3 covers 14 residues. The CDR3 nucleotides are TGTGCCAGCAGCGCGGGACAGGGGGACTATGGCTACACCTTC. Its protein product is CASSAGQGDYGYTF.

This chain connects TRBV6-4 to TRBJ1-1; D uncertain. The CDR3 is 13 residues long. V was shortened by 2 bases and J by 5 bases, with 9 bases between the two germline ends. Germline V gene lookup returns CDR1 MRHNA and CDR2 SNTAGT. The CDR3 DNA is TGTGCCAGCAGTGACGAGGGTGGTACTGAAGCTTTCTTT. Translating gives CASSDEGGTEAFF.

The chain couples TRBV6-6 to TRBJ2-5; possibly TRBD2 for D (5 bases). Trimming shortened V by 8 bases and J by 2 bases, and 12 bases separated the two germline ends. The CDR3 contains 13 residues. Germline V gives CDR1 MNHNY, CDR2 SVGAGI (reference sequence). The CDR3 loop is CASGRTEQETQYF. In DNA form, the CDR3 reads TGTGCCAGCGGGCGGACTGAGCAAGAGACCCAGTACTTC.

The rearrangement links TRBV19 to TRBJ1-2, with 7 positions matching TRBD1. CDR3 length: 14 residues. Germline V lookup: CDR1 LNHDA, CDR2 SQIVND (reference sequence). The V gene end was trimmed by 3 bases and the J gene end by 4 bases; junction bases not matched to a gene: 5. The CDR3 is CASSILDRSYGYTF. CDR3 sequence (DNA): TGTGCCAGTAGTATCCTGGACAGGAGCTATGGCTACACCTTC.

The chain employs TRBV18 and TRBJ1-1; D unresolved. Trimming shortened V by 2 bases and J by 1 base, and 11 bases separated the two germline ends. Germline loops: CDR1 KGHSH, CDR2 LQKENI. The CDR3 has 15 amino acids. CDR3 coding DNA: TGTGCCAGCTCACCAACCGGGAACACGAACACTGAAGCTTTCTTT. It translates to CASSPTGNTNTEAFF.

The chain employs TRBV27 and TRBJ1-4; D is perhaps TRBD1 (6 bases). The CDR3 length is 14 residues. Trimming left V 3 bases short and J 3 bases short, with 8 bases between. CDR1 MNHEY and CDR2 SMNVEV come from the germline V gene (reference sequence). The DNA for the CDR3 is TGTGCCAGCAGTTTTAGGGGGTCTAATGAAAAACTGTTTTTT. Translation: CASSFRGSNEKLFF.

The rearrangement joins TRBV5-1 to TRBJ1-4; 11 nucleotides line up with TRBD1. V lost 0 bases to trimming and J lost 8 bases; unmatched junction nucleotides: 6. This CDR3 is built from 16 residues. Germline CDR1 reads SGHRS; CDR2 reads YFSETQ. The CDR3 nucleotides are TGCGCCAGCAGCTTGGGGACAGGGGGCTTAGAGGAAAAACTGTTTTTT. Translated, it gives CASSLGTGGLEEKLFF.

This chain uses TRBV7-2 with TRBJ2-3, with a tentative D call TRBD2 (6 bases). The CDR3 has 14 residues. Germline CDR1 SGHTA, CDR2 FQGNSA. V was cut by 1 base and J by 6 bases, with 11 bases left in between. The CDR3 sequence: CASSLGLASDTQYF. DNA of the CDR3: TGTGCCAGCAGCTTAGGGCTAGCGAGCGATACGCAGTATTTT.

V is TRBV6-1 and J is TRBJ2-7, with 7 bases fitting TRBD2. CDR3 length: 14 amino acids. Germline V gene data show CDR1 as MNHNS and CDR2 as SASEGT. The J segment lost 3 bases and the V segment lost 1 base, leaving 3 bases of the junction unmatched. CDR3 region: CASSEDGEGYEQYF. Here the CDR3 DNA reads TGTGCCAGCAGTGAAGATGGGGAGGGCTACGAGCAGTACTTC.

This clone was seen more than once but under ten times. The chain recombines TRBV6-1 with TRBJ2-5, with 8 bases matching TRBD1. Germline-derived CDR1 and CDR2 are MNHNS and SASEGT. Unmatched junction bases numbered 11, after V lost 1 base and J lost 1 base. The length of the CDR3 is 18 residues. CDR3 residues: CASSEDKRGTGSQETQYF. The CDR3 DNA follows: TGTGCCAGCAGTGAAGATAAGCGCGGGACAGGTTCCCAAGAGACCCAGTACTTC.

This clone was picked up a small number of times. The V gene is TRBV2, the J gene TRBJ2-5; D may be TRBD2 (6 bases). Germline CDR1 and CDR2: SNHLY and FYNNEI. CDR3 size: 14 residues. V shed 4 bases and J shed 5 bases, with 14 bases lying between them. The CDR3 DNA reads TGTGCCAGCAGTGGTCGTGGGGAGGTCGAGACCCAGTACTTC. Translated, it gives CASSGRGEVETQYF. The complete variable domain, with remaining parts taken from reference TRBV2 and TRBJ2-5, reads EPEVTQTPSHQVTQMGQEVILRCVPISNHLYFYWYRQILGQKVEFLVSFYNNEISEKSEIFDDQFSVERPDGSNFTLKIRSTKLEDSAMYFCASSGRGEVETQYFGPGTRLLVL.

This sequence joins TRBV5-1 and TRBJ2-3; D ambiguous. Germline V gives CDR1 SGHRS, CDR2 YFSETQ. The ends were cut back, 0 bases at V and 2 bases at J, with 10 bases in the middle. This CDR3 region has 15 residues. The CDR3 region has the DNA TGCGCCAGCAGCTTGGCGTCCGGTCCCACAGATACGCAGTATTTT. This gives the protein CASSLASGPTDTQYF.

V usage is TRBV28 and J usage is TRBJ1-1; 11 bases align to TRBD1. The germline V gene encodes CDR1 MDHEN and CDR2 SYDVKM. V was pared by 5 bases and J by 6 bases, with 11 bases of the junction left unmatched. The CDR3 consists of 16 residues. In DNA form, the CDR3 reads TGTGCCAGCAGTCCCCATTCGGGACAGGGGGAGTCTGAAGCTTTCTTT. It specifies CASSPHSGQGESEAFF. Using reference TRBV28 and TRBJ1-1 for the parts outside the CDR3, the full variable domain is DVKVTQSSRYLVKRTGEKVFLECVQDMDHENMFWYRQDPGLGLRLIYFSYDVKMKEKGDIPEGYSVSREKKERFSLILESASTNQTSMYLCASSPHSGQGESEAFFGQGTRLTVV.

V and J are TRBV7-8 and TRBJ2-1, with D maybe TRBD2 (5 bases). The CDR3 contains 16 residues. Trimming pared 4 bases from V and 3 bases from J, leaving 16 bases between. Per germline, CDR1 SGHVS and CDR2 FQNEAQ. Written as DNA, the CDR3 is TGTGCCAGCAGCTATCTAGCCGGGGTCATCTACAATGAGCAGTTCTTC. Amino acid sequence: CASSYLAGVIYNEQFF.

This chain links TRBV6-5 with TRBJ2-5, with TRBD2 identical over 12 bases. Germline lookup yields CDR1 MNHEY and CDR2 SVGAGI. The CDR3 has 15 amino acids. With V trimmed by 6 bases and J by 4 bases, 6 bases remained unmatched. DNA for the CDR3: TGTGCCAGCAGCCTCGGACTAGCGGGGTTAGAGACCCAGTACTTC. It translates to CASSLGLAGLETQYF.

The CDR3 is CASSRRSGYEQYF. CDR3 sequence (DNA): TGCGCCAGCAGTAGACGGAGCGGCTACGAGCAGTACTTC. The chain combines TRBV5-1 with TRBJ2-7; D might be TRBD2 (5 bases). V was pared by 5 bases and J by 3 bases, with 12 bases between. Germline V lookup: CDR1 SGHRS, CDR2 YFSETQ. This CDR3 is built from 13 residues.

The chain combines TRBV18 with TRBJ1-1, with D perhaps TRBD1 (5 bases). The CDR3 runs 13 residues. V gave up 3 bases and J gave up 8 bases, with 13 bases separating them. Germline V gives CDR1 KGHSH, CDR2 LQKENI. The CDR3 here is CASSPSGPGEAFF. Here the CDR3 DNA reads TGTGCCAGCTCACCGAGTGGGCCAGGGGAAGCTTTCTTT. Together with reference TRBV18 and TRBJ1-1, the CDR3 gives the full variable domain: NAGVMQNPRHLVRRRGQEARLRCSPMKGHSHVYWYRQLPEEGLKFMVYLQKENIIDESGMPKERFSAEFPKEGPSILRIQQVVRGDSAAYFCASSPSGPGEAFFGQGTRLTVV.

V gene TRBV6-6 combines with J gene TRBJ2-4; 8 bases map to TRBD1. This CDR3 is built from 15 residues. Trimming at V came to 7 bases and at J to 6 bases, leaving 11 bases not matched to a gene. Germline V gene sequence: CDR1 MNHNY, CDR2 SVGAGI (reference sequence). The CDR3 DNA follows: TGTGCCAGCAAGCTCGGTCCCGGGACAGGAAACATTCAGTACTTC. Encoded protein: CASKLGPGTGNIQYF.